This TCR beta chain is from a study of T cells in Graves' hyperthyroidism and ophthalmopathy. Overall study findings and caveats: Most clonotypes that expanded in the thyroid above 0.001 also showed up in blood.

This clonotype was counted between two and nine times. Its antigen is still unknown. The CDR3 has 16 residues. Per the germline V gene, CDR1 is MNHEY and CDR2 is SVGAGI. V was pared by 0 bases and J by 0 bases, with 12 bases between. The patients, who ranged from 18 to 65 in age, presented with newly diagnosed hyperthyroidism lasting under 2 months. Patients having uncontrolled infection, another autoimmune disease, pregnancy or lactation were not included. What was amplified from RNA transcripts were TCR beta CDR3 regions. The HTBI primer set served for first-round RT-PCR of the TCR CDR3. TCRdb passed the multiplex PCR reads through MiXCR, listing each CDR3 protein once. The sample holds about 400,000 distinct CDR3 sequences, 15% seen once.

The sequencing sample was made of blood. The sequence was obtained from a woman between 25 and 40 years old with Graves' hyperthyroidism. The chain joins TRBV6-5 to TRBJ2-7; D remains ambiguous. The CDR3 loop reads CASSYSISSSSYEQYF. The CDR3 DNA reads TGTGCCAGCAGTTACTCGATCTCCTCCAGCTCCTACGAGCAGTACTTC.